The rows below give T cell receptor beta chains drawn from one sample of a study of OX40 agonist ivuxolimab in advanced cancers. Clones were sequenced by immunoSEQ multiplex PCR, and TCRdb holds only the in-frame ones, with some missing. Seen here are about 76,000 clones, approximately 85% observed once, and the top ten hold 0.61%. Sample: CD4+ or CD8+ T cells sorted from blood, taken in a trial of the OX40 agonist ivuxolimab. These receptors were obtained from an adult with an advanced solid tumor such as melanoma, head and neck, liver or kidney cancer. Each CDR3 is given with its conserved first and last residue. A D gene is named only where the DNA matches it firmly. Size tells how often a clone was seen (once, few, many) or the class of an expanded clone, and some rows leave it out.

V gene	clone size	D gene	J gene	CDR3 length	CDR3 DNA	CDR3 protein
TRBV19	.	.	TRBJ1-2	16	TGTGCCAGTAGTCCCCCGGGGCAGCCACTTAACTATGGCTACACCTTC	CASSPPGQPLNYGYTF
TRBV7-2	once	.	TRBJ1-6	12	TGTGCCAGCAGCTCGGAGAGTTCACCCCTCCACTTT	CASSSESSPLHF
TRBV7-2	.	.	TRBJ2-7	13	TGTGCCAGCAGCTTAGCTAGGAGCTACGAGCAGTACTTC	CASSLARSYEQYF
TRBV2	few	.	TRBJ1-1	13	TGTGCCAGCAAGACGGGGATGAACACTGAAGCTTTCTTT	CASKTGMNTEAFF
TRBV7-3	.	.	TRBJ2-3	13	TGTGCCAGCAGGGGCCCCCCTGGAGATACGCAGTATTTT	CASRGPPGDTQYF
TRBV6-6	.	.	TRBJ2-3	14	TGTGCCAGCAGAACCCCGGTGGAGCCGGATACGCAGTATTTT	CASRTPVEPDTQYF
TRBV7-2	.	.	TRBJ2-5	14	TGTGCCAGCAGCTCCCCTGGACGTAAAGAGACCCAGTACTTC	CASSSPGRKETQYF
TRBV7-9	.	.	TRBJ2-3	15	TGTGCCAGCAGCTTAGGCACTCTGAGCACAGATACGCAGTATTTT	CASSLGTLSTDTQYF
TRBV6-5	.	.	TRBJ1-6	14	TGTGCCAGCAGTTACTCGAGTGGGGAAAAATCCCTCCACTTT	CASSYSSGEKSLHF
TRBV6-1	.	TRBD1	TRBJ1-2	15	TGTGCCAGCACCGGGACAGGATACTTGAACTATGGCTACACCTTC	CASTGTGYLNYGYTF
TRBV6-6	.	TRBD1	TRBJ1-5	14	TGTGCCACTCGACCGGACAGGGGGGTACAGCCCCAGCATTTT	CATRPDRGVQPQHF
TRBV19	.	.	TRBJ1-3	16	TGTGCCAGTAGTATAATCCAGGGCCCGTCTGGAAACACCATATATTTT	CASSIIQGPSGNTIYF
TRBV28	.	TRBD2	TRBJ2-5	14	TGTGCCAGCAGTTCACGGGGGGGACAAGAGACCCAGTACTTC	CASSSRGGQETQYF
TRBV4-1	.	.	TRBJ2-7	18	TGCGCCAGCAGCCAAGATGTTGGTGCGGGGCACCTCTCCTACGAGCAGTACTTC	CASSQDVGAGHLSYEQYF
TRBV10-3	.	TRBD1	TRBJ1-2	13	TGTGCCATCAGTGAGGGACAGGGACGAAGCTACACCTTC	CAISEGQGRSYTF
TRBV5-1	.	TRBD2	TRBJ2-5	13	TGCGCCAGCAGGCTAGCGGCCCAAGAGACCCAGTACTTC	CASRLAAQETQYF
TRBV2	.	TRBD2	TRBJ2-5	14	TGTGCCAGCAGTGAAGTTGGGGGGGTAGAGACCCAGTACTTC	CASSEVGGVETQYF
TRBV19	.	.	TRBJ2-3	14	TGTGCCAGTACACTAGGCTCTAGCACAGATACGCAGTATTTT	CASTLGSSTDTQYF
TRBV6-1	few	.	TRBJ2-7	15	TGTGCCACCCGACCACAGGAGGCCAGCTCCTACGAGCAGTACTTC	CATRPQEASSYEQYF
TRBV5-6	.	TRBD1	TRBJ2-3	16	TGTGCCAGCAGGGACAGGGCGTCCACTAGCACAGATACGCAGTATTTT	CASRDRASTSTDTQYF
TRBV7-2	.	.	TRBJ2-7	15	TGTGCCAGCAGCTTAGAGGGTGGGGCCCAAGGTGAGCAGTACTTC	CASSLEGGAQGEQYF
TRBV18	.	TRBD1	TRBJ1-2	14	TGTGCCAGCTCACCCGACAGGGTCAACTATGGCTACACCTTC	CASSPDRVNYGYTF
TRBV10-3	few	TRBD1	TRBJ2-5	15	TGTGCCATCAGTGAGCGGGACAGGGGGCAAGAGACCCAGTACTTC	CAISERDRGQETQYF
TRBV5-1	.	TRBD1	TRBJ2-1	13	TGCGCCAGCGTCATCACAGGGGGCAATGAGCAGTTCTTC	CASVITGGNEQFF
TRBV7-2	.	.	TRBJ2-2	13	TGTGCCAGCAGCCACCCCAAGGGCCGGGAGCTGTTTTTT	CASSHPKGRELFF
TRBV9	.	.	TRBJ1-2	15	TGTGCCAGCAGCGCTCGGACAGATCGTAACTATGGCTACACCTTC	CASSARTDRNYGYTF
TRBV7-9	.	TRBD1	TRBJ1-1	16	TGTGCCAGCAGCTTAGGCAACAGGGGGCGAAGGACTGAAGCTTTCTTT	CASSLGNRGRRTEAFF
TRBV7-2	.	.	TRBJ1-4	14	TGTGCCAGCAGCTTAGGGGGCAATAATGAAAAACTGTTTTTT	CASSLGGNNEKLFF
TRBV30	.	.	TRBJ1-1	13	TGTGCCTGGAGTCCGCAGGGAGGGTCTGAAGCTTTCTTT	CAWSPQGGSEAFF
TRBV7-8	.	.	TRBJ1-2	13	TGTGCCAGCAGACTCGGGGGACTGAGCGGCTACACCTTC	CASRLGGLSGYTF
TRBV19	.	.	TRBJ1-1	12	TGTGCCAGCAGGGGATCGAACACTGAAGCTTTCTTT	CASRGSNTEAFF
TRBV19	.	TRBD2	TRBJ2-5	16	TGTGCCAGTAGTCCGGGAGGACTAGCGGGGGTTGAGACCCAGTACTTC	CASSPGGLAGVETQYF
TRBV7-3	.	TRBD1	TRBJ1-1	13	TGTGCCAGCAGCGTACAGGGGGGCACTGAAGCTTTCTTT	CASSVQGGTEAFF
TRBV27	many	.	TRBJ1-1	14	TGTGCCAGCAGTTTTACGACTCAGAACACTGAAGCTTTCTTT	CASSFTTQNTEAFF
TRBV5-1	.	.	TRBJ2-3	15	TGCGCCAGCAGCTTCTCGGGGGAAAGCACAGATACGCAGTATTTT	CASSFSGESTDTQYF
TRBV30	.	.	TRBJ1-5	12	TGTGCCTGGAGTTATCTCAATCAGCCCCAGCATTTT	CAWSYLNQPQHF
TRBV7-9	.	.	TRBJ1-5	14	TGTGCCAGCAGCTTAGAAGGCAGCAATCAGCCCCAGCATTTT	CASSLEGSNQPQHF
TRBV11-2	few	.	TRBJ2-7	15	TGTGCCAGCAGCTTAGATCTGCGGGGATCCTACGAGCAGTACTTC	CASSLDLRGSYEQYF
TRBV30	.	TRBD2	TRBJ2-7	14	TGTGCCTGTCGGGGGGGGGCCATGGCCTACGAGCAGTACTTC	CACRGGAMAYEQYF
TRBV5-6	medium-sized	.	TRBJ1-1	15	TGTGCCAGCAGCTTGAGTGACAGAACGGGCACTGAAGCTTTCTTT	CASSLSDRTGTEAFF
TRBV30	.	.	TRBJ1-3	12	TGTGCCTGGAGTGTAATTGGAAACACCATATATTTT	CAWSVIGNTIYF
TRBV29-1	.	TRBD1	TRBJ1-3	14	TGCAGCTTTTCGGGACAGTCCTCTGGAAACACCATATATTTT	CSFSGQSSGNTIYF
TRBV9	once	TRBD1	TRBJ1-2	14	TGTGCCAGCAGCGCCGGAACAGGGGAAAATGGCTACACCTTC	CASSAGTGENGYTF
TRBV6-1	.	TRBD1	TRBJ1-6	15	TGTGCCAGCAGTCCTTTCCGGGACAGTGATTCACCCCTCCACTTT	CASSPFRDSDSPLHF